The clone carrying this T cell receptor (beta chain) has more than one count but fewer than ten. No antigen is known for it. Attachment of unique molecular identifiers to individual cDNA molecules was performed. MiXCR, run by TCRdb on the 5' RACE reads, gives a single entry per CDR3 protein. This table has 50,000 or so distinct CDR3 sequences, less than 4.5% appearing once. The sample comes from a study of early T cells in non-severe SARS-CoV-2 infection. Study-level points and caveats: The study's VDJdb matching favored anti-spike CD8 responses and missed private and CD4 specificities.

CDR3 size: 15 residues. Germline V lookup: CDR1 KGHSH, CDR2 LQKENI. V lost 6 bases to trimming and J lost 1 base, with 15 bases between them. The TCR originated in an adult who was a healthcare worker with PCR-confirmed SARS-CoV-2 infection or an uninfected control (not recorded which). The specimen was whole blood. The chain employs TRBV18 and TRBJ1-1, with D possibly matching TRBD1 (5 bases). CDR3 region: CASSLNPQANTEAFF. The CDR3 bases are TGTGCCAGCTCCCTAAACCCACAGGCGAACACTGAAGCTTTCTTT.